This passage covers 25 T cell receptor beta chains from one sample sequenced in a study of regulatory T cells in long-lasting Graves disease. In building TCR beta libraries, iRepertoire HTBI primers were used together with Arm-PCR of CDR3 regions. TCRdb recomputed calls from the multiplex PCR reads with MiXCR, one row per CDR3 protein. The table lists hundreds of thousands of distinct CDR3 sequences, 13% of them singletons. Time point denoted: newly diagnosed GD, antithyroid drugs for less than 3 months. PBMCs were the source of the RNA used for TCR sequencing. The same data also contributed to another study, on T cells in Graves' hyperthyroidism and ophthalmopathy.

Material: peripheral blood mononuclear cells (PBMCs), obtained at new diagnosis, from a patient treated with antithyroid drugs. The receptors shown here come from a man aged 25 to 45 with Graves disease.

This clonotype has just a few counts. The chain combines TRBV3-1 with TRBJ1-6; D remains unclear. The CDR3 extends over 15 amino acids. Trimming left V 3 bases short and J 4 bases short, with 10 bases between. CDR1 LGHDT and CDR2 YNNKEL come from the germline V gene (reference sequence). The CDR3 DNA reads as TGTGCCAGCAGCCAGCAGCAGACTTATAATTCACCCCTCCACTTT. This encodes CASSQQQTYNSPLHF.

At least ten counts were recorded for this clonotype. CDR3 sequence: CASSAHLAGGWDEQFF. The CDR3 coding sequence is TGTGCCAGCAGCGCCCACCTAGCGGGAGGTTGGGATGAGCAGTTCTTC. The V call is TRBV7-3, the J call TRBJ2-1, with 11 bases identical to TRBD2. Per germline, CDR1 SGHTA and CDR2 FQGTGA. J gave up 8 bases and V 5 bases, and 11 bases lay outside the gene matches. The CDR3 extends over 16 amino acids.

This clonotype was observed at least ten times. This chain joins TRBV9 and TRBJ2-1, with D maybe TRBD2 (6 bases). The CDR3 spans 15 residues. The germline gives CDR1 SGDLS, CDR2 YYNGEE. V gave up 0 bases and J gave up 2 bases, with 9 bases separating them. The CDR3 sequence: CASSVGQRAYNEQFF. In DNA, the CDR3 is TGTGCCAGCAGCGTAGGTCAGCGGGCCTACAATGAGCAGTTCTTC.

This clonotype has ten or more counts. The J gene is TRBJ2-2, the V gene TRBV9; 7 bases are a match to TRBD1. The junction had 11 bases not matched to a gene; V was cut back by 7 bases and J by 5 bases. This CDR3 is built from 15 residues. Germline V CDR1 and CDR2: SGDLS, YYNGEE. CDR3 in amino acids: CASRPSTGWTGELFF. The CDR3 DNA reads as TGTGCCAGCCGCCCATCGACAGGGTGGACCGGGGAGCTGTTTTTT.

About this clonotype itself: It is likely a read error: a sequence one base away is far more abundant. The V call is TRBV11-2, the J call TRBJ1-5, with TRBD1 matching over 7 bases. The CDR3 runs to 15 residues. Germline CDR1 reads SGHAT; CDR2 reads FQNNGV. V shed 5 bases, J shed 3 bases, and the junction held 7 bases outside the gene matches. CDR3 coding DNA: TGTGCCAGCAGCGCCGGGACAGCCGACAATCAGCCCCAGCATTTT. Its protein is CASSAGTADNQPQHF.

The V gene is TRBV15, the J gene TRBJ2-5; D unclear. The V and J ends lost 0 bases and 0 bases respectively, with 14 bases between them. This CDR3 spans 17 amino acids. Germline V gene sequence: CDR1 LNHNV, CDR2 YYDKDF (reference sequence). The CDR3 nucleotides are TGTGCCACCAGCAGAGAATACGGGTCAGTTGACCAAGAGACCCAGTACTTC. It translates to CATSREYGSVDQETQYF. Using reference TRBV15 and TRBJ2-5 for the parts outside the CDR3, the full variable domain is DAMVIQNPRYQVTQFGKPVTLSCSQTLNHNVMYWYQQKSSQAPKLLFHYYDKDFNNEADTPDNFQSRRPNTSFCFLDIRSPGLGDTAMYLCATSREYGSVDQETQYFGPGTRLLVL.

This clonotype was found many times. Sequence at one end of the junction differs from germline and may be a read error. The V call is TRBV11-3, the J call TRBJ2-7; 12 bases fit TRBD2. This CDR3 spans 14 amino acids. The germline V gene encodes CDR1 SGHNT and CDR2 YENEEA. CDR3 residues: CASSHTTSGGSLNF. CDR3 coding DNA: TGTGCCAGCAGCCACACGACTAGCGGGGGATCGCTGAACTTC.

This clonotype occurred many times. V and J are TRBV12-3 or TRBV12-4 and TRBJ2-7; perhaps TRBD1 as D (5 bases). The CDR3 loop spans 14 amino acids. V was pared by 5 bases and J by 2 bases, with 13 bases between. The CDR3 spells CASSPGEGAYEQYF. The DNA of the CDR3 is TGTGCCAGCAGTCCCGGTGAAGGGGCCTACGAGCAGTACTTC.

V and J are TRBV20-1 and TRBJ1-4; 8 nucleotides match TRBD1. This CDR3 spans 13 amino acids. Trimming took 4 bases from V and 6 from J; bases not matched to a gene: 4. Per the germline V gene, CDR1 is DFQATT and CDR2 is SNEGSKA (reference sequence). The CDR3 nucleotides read TGCAGTGCTAAGGACAGGGTGGATGAAAAACTGTTTTTT. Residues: CSAKDRVDEKLFF.

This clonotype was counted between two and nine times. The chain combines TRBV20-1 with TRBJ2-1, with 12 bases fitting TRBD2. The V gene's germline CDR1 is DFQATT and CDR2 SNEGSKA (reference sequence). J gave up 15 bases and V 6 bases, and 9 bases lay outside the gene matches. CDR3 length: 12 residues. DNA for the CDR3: TGCAGTGCCCAGAGACTAGCGGGAGTTTTGTTCTTC. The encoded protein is CSAQRLAGVLFF.

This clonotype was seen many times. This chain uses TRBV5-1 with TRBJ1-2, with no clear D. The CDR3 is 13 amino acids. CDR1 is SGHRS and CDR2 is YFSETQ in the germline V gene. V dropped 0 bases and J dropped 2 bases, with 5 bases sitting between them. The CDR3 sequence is CASSLGHNYGYTF. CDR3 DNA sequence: TGCGCCAGCAGCTTGGGACACAACTATGGCTACACCTTC.

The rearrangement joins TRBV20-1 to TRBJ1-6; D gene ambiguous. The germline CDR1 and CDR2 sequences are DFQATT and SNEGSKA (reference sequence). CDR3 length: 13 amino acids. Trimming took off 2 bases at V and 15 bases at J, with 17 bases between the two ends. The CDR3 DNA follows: TGCAGTGCTAGAACGGATTCACCCCGACTCCTCCACTTT. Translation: CSARTDSPRLLHF.

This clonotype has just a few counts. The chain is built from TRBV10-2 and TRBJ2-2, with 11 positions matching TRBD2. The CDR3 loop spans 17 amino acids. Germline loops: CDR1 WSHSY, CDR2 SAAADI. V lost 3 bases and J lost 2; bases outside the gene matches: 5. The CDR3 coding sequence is TGCGCCAGCAGTGACCCCGGGACTAGCGGAAACACCGGGGAGCTGTTTTTT. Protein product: CASSDPGTSGNTGELFF.

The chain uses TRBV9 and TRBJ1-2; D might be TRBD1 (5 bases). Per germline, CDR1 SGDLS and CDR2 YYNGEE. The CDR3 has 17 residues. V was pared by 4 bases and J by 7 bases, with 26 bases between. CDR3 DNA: TGTGCCAGCAGCCTCGGCGGGGGTGAGGGGTTTTCGGTTGGCTACACCTTC. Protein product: CASSLGGGEGFSVGYTF.

The DNA of the CDR3 is TGTGCCTGGAGTTACCGTGGCTACACCTTC. Its protein product is CAWSYRGYTF. V is TRBV30 and J is TRBJ1-2, with D unresolved. The length of the CDR3 is 10 residues. V was clipped by 2 bases and J by 7 bases, with 5 bases between them. Germline V CDR1 and CDR2: GTSNPN, SVGIG (reference sequence).

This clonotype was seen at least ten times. The CDR3 DNA reads as TGTGCCAGCAGTTACGGGTTCCAGGGAAGCCCCTACGAGCAGTACTTC. Translation: CASSYGFQGSPYEQYF. This chain joins TRBV6-5 and TRBJ2-7; a possible D gene is TRBD1 (5 bases). The CDR3 has 16 residues. Germline loops: CDR1 MNHEY, CDR2 SVGAGI. V was pared by 2 bases and J by 2 bases, with 16 bases between.

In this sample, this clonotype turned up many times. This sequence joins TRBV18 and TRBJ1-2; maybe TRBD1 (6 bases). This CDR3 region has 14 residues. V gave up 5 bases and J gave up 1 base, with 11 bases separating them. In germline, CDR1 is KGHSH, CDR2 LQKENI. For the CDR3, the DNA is TGTGCCAGCTCAGTTCGACAGGATAACTATGGCTACACCTTC. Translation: CASSVRQDNYGYTF. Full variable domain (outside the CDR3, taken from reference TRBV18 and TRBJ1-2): NAGVMQNPRHLVRRRGQEARLRCSPMKGHSHVYWYRQLPEEGLKFMVYLQKENIIDESGMPKERFSAEFPKEGPSILRIQQVVRGDSAAYFCASSVRQDNYGYTFGSGTRLTVV.

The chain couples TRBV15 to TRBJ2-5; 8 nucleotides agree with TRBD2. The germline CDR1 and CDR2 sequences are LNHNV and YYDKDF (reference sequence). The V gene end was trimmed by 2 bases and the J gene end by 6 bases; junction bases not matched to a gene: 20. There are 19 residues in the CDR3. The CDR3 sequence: CATSRRDTYGGRIGKTQYF. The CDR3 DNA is TGTGCCACCAGCAGAAGGGACACCTATGGCGGGAGGATAGGGAAGACCCAGTACTTC.

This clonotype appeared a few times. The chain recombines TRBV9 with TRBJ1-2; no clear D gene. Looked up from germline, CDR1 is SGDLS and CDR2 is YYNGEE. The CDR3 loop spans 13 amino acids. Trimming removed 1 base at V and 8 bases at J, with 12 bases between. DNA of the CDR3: TGTGCCAGCAGCGTACAAGGATACGAAGGCTACACCTTC. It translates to CASSVQGYEGYTF. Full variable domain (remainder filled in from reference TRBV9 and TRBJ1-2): DSGVTQTPKHLITATGQRVTLRCSPRSGDLSVYWYQQSLDQGLQFLIQYYNGEERAKGNILERFSAQQFPDLHSELNLSSLELGDSALYFCASSVQGYEGYTFGSGTRLTVV.

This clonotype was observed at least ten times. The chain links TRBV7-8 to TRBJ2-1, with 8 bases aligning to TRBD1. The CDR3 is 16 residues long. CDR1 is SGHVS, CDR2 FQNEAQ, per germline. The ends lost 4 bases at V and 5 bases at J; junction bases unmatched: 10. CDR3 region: CASSYLGTGRNNEQFF. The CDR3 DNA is TGTGCCAGCAGCTACTTAGGGACAGGCAGGAACAATGAGCAGTTCTTC.

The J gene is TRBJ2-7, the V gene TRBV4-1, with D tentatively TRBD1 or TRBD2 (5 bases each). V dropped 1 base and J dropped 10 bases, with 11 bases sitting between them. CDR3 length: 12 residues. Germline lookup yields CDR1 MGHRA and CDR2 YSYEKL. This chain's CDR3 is CASSQGGADQYF. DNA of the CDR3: TGCGCCAGCAGCCAAGGAGGGGCAGACCAGTACTTC.

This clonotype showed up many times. The CDR3 sequence: CASRASETQYF. The DNA of the CDR3 is TGTGCCAGTCGGGCCTCAGAGACCCAGTACTTC. The V gene is TRBV12-3 or TRBV12-4, the J gene TRBJ2-5; unclear D gene. The V end lost 9 bases, the J end lost 4 bases, and 9 bases lay between the germline ends. The CDR3 is 11 residues long.

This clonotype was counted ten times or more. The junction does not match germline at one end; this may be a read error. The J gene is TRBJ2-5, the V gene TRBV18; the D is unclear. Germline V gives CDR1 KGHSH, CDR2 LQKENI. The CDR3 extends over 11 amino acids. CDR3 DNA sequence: TGTGCCAGCTCCAACAGCGAAGTATTGTTCTTC. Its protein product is CASSNSEVLFF. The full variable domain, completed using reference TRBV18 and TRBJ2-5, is NAGVMQNPRHLVRRRGQEARLRCSPMKGHSHVYWYRQLPEEGLKFMVYLQKENIIDESGMPKERFSAEFPKEGPSILRIQQVVRGDSAAYFCASSNSEVLFFGPGTRLLVL.

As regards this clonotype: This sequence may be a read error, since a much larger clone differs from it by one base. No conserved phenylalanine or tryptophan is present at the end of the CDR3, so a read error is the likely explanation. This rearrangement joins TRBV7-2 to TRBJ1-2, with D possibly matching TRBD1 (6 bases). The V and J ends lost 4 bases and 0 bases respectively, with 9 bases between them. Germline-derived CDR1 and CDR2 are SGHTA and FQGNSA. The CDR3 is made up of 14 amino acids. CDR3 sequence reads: CASSSYRANYGYTS. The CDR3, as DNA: TGTGCCAGCAGCTCGTACAGGGCTAACTATGGCTACACCTCC.

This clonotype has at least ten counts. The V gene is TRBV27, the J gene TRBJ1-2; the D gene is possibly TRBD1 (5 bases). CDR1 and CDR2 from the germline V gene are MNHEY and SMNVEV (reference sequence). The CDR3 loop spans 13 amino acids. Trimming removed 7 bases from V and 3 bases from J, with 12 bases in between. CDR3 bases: TGTGCCAGCAAGGCAAGGGGTGACTATGGCTACACCTTC. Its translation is CASKARGDYGYTF.